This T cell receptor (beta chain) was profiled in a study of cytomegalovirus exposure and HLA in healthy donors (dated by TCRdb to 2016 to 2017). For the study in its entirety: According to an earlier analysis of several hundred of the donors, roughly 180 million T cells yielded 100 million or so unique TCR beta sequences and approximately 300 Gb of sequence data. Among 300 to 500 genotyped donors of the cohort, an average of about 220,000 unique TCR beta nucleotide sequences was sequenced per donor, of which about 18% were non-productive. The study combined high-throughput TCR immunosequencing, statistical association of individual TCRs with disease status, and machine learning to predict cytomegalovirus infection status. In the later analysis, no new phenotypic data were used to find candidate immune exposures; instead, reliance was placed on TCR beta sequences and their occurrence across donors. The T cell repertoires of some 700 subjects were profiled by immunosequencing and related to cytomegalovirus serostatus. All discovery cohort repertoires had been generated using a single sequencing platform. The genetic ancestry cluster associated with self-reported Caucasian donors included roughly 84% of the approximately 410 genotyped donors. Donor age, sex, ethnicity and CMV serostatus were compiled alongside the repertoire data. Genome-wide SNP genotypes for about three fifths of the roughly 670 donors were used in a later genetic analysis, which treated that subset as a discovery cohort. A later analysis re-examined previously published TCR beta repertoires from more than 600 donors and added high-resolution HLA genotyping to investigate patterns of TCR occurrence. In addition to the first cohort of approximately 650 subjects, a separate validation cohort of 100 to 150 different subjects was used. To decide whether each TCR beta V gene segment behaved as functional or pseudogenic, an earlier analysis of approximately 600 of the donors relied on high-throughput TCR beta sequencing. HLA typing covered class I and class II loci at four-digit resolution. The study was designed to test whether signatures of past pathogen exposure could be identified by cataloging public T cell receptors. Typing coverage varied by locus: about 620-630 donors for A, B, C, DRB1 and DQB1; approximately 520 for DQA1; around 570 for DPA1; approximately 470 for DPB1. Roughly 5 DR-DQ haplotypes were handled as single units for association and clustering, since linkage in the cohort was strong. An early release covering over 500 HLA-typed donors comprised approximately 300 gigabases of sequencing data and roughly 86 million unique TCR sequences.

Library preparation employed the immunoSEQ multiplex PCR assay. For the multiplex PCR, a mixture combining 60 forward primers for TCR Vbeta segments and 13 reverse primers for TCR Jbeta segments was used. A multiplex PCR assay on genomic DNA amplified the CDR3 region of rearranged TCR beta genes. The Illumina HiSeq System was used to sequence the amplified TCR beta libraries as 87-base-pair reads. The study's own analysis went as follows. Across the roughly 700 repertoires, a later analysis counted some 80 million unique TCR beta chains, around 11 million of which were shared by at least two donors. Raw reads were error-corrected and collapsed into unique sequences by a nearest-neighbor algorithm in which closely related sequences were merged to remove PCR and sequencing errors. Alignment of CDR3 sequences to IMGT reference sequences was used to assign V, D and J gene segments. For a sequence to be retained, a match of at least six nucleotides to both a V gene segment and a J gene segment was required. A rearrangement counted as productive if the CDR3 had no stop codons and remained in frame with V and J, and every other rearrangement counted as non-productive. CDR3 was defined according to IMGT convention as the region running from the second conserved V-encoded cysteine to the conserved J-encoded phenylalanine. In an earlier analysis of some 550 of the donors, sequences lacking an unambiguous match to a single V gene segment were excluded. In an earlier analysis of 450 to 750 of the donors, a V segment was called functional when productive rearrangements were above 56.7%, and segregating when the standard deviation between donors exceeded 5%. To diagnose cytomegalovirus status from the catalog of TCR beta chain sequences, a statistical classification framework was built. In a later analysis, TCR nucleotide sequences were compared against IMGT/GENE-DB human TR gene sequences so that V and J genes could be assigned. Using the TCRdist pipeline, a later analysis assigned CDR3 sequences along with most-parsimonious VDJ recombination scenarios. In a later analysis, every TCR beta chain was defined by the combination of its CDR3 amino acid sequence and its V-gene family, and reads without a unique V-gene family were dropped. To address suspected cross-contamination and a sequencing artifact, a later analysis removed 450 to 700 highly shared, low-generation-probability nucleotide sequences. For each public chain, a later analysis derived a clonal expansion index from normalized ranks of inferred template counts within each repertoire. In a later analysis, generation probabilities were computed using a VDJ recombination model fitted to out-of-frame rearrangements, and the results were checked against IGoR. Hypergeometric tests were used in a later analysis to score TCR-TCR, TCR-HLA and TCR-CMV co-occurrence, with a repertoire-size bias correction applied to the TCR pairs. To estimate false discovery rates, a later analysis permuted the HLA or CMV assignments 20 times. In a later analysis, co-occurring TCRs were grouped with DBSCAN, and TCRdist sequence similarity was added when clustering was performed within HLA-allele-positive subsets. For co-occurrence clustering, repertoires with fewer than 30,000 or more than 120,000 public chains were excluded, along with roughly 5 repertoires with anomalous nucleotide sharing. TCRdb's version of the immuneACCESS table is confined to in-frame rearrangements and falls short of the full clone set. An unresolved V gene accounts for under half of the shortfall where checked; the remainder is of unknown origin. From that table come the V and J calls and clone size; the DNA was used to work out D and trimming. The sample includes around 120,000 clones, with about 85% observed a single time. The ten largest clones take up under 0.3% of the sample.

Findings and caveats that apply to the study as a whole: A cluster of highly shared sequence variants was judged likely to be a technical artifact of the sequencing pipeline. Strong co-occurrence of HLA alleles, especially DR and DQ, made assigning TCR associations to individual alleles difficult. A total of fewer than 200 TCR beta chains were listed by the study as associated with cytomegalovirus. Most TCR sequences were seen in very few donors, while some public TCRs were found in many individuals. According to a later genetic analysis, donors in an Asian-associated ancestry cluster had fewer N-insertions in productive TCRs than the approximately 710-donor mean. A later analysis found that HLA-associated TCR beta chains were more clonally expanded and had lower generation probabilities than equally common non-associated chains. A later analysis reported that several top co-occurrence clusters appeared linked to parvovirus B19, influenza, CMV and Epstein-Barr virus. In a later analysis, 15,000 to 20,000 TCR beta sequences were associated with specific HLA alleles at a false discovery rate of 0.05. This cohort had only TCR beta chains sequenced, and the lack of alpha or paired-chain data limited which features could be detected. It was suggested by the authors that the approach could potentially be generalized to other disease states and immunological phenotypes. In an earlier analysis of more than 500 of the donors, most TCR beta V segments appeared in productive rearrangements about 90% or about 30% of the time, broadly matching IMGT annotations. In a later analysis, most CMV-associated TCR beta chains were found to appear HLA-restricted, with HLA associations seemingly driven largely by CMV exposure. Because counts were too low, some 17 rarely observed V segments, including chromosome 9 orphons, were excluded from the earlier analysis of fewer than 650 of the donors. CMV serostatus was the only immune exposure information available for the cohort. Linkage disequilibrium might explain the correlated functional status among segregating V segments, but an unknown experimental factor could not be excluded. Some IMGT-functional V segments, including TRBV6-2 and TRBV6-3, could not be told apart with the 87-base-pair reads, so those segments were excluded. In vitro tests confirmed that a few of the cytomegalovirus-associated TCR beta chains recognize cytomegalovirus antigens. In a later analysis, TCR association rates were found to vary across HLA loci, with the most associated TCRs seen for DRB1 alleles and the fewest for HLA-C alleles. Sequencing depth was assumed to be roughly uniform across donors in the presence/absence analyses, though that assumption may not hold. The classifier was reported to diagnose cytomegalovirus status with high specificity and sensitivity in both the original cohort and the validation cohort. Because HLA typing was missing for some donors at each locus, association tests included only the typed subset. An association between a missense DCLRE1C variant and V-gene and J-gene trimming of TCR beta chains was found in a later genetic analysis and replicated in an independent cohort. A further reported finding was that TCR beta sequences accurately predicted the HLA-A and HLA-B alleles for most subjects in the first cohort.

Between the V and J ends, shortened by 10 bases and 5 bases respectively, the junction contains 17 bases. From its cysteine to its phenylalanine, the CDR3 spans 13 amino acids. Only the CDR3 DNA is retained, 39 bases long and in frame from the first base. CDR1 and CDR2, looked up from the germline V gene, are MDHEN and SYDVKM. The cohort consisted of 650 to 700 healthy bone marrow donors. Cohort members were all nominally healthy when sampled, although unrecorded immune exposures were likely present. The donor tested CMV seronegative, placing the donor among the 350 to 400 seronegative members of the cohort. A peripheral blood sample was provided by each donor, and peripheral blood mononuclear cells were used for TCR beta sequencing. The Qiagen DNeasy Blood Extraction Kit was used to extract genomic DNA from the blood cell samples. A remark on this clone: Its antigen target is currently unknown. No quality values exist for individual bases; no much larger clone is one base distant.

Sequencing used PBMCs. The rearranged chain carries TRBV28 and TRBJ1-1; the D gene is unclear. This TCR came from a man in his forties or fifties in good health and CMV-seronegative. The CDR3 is CATSLGRLTEAFF. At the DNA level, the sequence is TGTGCCACCTCCCTAGGAAGATTGACTGAAGCTTTCTTT.